A selection of T cell receptor beta chains follows, all from one sample in a study of monozygotic twins with inflammatory bowel disease. TCRdb re-called the 5' RACE reads and shows each CDR3 protein once, DNA omitted. The table gives some 150,000 distinct CDR3 sequences; the top ten clones make up 2.4% of it. Input material: blood. The source is a human donor with ulcerative colitis or Crohn's disease, or a healthy co-twin of an affected twin (not recorded which). The CDR3 runs from the conserved cysteine through the conserved F or W. Fields, in order: V gene, J gene, CDR3 protein.

TRBV5-6	TRBJ1-2	CASSSTGSFNYGYTF
TRBV5-1	TRBJ1-1	CASSLDQGSTEAFF
TRBV20-1	TRBJ2-3	CRAVSGDTQYF
TRBV7-6	TRBJ1-4	CASSLEWANEKLFF
TRBV3-1	TRBJ2-2	CASSQGSRGLASNTGELFF
TRBV5-4	TRBJ2-1	CASSSGTEWDNEQFF
TRBV2	TRBJ1-6	CASSPTGQSPHSPLHF
TRBV29-1	TRBJ2-7	CSVALIGEGGRDPYEQYF
TRBV11-2	TRBJ2-7	CASSSIQGQGPIYEQYF
TRBV11-2	TRBJ2-3	CASTWMAITDTQYF
TRBV5-5	TRBJ1-6	CASSLTGAYNSPLHF
TRBV7-2	TRBJ1-2	CASSRGGAAPYGYTF
TRBV5-5	TRBJ2-2	CASIPRGGTGTGELFF
TRBV5-6	TRBJ2-1	CASTPRTGLMPSYNEQFF
TRBV10-3	TRBJ1-6	CAIRMDRTYNSPLHF
TRBV7-6	TRBJ2-7	CASSLAPLNRDEQYF
TRBV28	TRBJ1-5	CASTYPRTGYITPQHF
TRBV28	TRBJ2-7	CASTPQAGGNYEQYF
TRBV20-1	TRBJ2-4	CSARFYSGGAKNMQYF
TRBV5-1	TRBJ1-2	CASRPGDRDLYGYTF
TRBV12-3/TRBV12-4	TRBJ2-3	CASSLSGIGDTQYF
TRBV12-3/TRBV12-4	TRBJ2-1	CASTRSGRDNEQFF
TRBV5-1	TRBJ2-1	CASSADRDSFSYNEQFF
TRBV7-3	TRBJ2-1	CASSLNSYNEQFF
TRBV2	TRBJ2-1	CASRRVTDEQFF
TRBV29-1	TRBJ2-7	CSVVMAGWAEQYF
TRBV4-1	TRBJ2-5	CASSQAGVSETQYF
TRBV19	TRBJ2-7	CASTTLTAGVYEQYF
TRBV5-5	TRBJ1-1	CASNLGQTIHMNTEAFF
TRBV18	TRBJ1-1	CASSPSGRNTEAFF
TRBV7-2	TRBJ1-1	CASTKQGTTQAFF
TRBV11-2	TRBJ2-5	CASSLRGLGPWDQETQYF
TRBV29-1	TRBJ2-2	CSASGTGELFF
TRBV19	TRBJ2-1	CASSLSSYNEQFF
TRBV12-3/TRBV12-4	TRBJ2-2	CASTPLGLAGVTGELFF
TRBV6-1	TRBJ1-1	CASKVGTGDTEAFF
TRBV7-9	TRBJ2-2	CASSSGLAVGELFF
TRBV27	TRBJ1-3	CASSFGGAGNTIYF
TRBV2	TRBJ2-2	CARTGGAGNTGELFF
TRBV5-1	TRBJ2-1	CASSPGDTYLYNEQFF
TRBV11-2	TRBJ2-3	CASREKTDTQYF
TRBV4-1	TRBJ1-2	CASSQQGDYGYTF
TRBV7-2	TRBJ2-6	CASKDRGHSGANVLTF
TRBV5-1	TRBJ1-1	CASSYQQGMTNTEAFF
TRBV4-1	TRBJ1-2	CASSHVDRADSYDYGYTF
TRBV11-1	TRBJ1-4	CASSLGPDGTALIMKRLFF
TRBV5-1	TRBJ2-3	CASSRAGGADTQYF
TRBV28	TRBJ1-2	CASSSLTGGLANYGYTF
TRBV12-3/TRBV12-4	TRBJ1-6	CASGQTGTLNSPLHF
TRBV5-1	TRBJ2-1	CASSSLLGNEQFF
TRBV27	TRBJ2-7	CASSLRDRGLGEQYF
TRBV18	TRBJ1-2	CASSPPQRFYGYTF
TRBV20-1	TRBJ2-5	CSAPNQRDRGRETQYF